The rows below give T cell receptor beta chains drawn from one sample of a study of blood T cell repertoires in COVID-19. Repertoires were generated with immunoSEQ multiplex PCR, while TCRdb's copy carries only in-frame clones and drops some. Of roughly 200,000 clones listed, 81% were seen once; the top ten hold 10% to 15%. The sample consisted of peripheral blood. The receptors originated from a woman aged 80 or over with COVID-19, enrolled during active disease. Both conserved end residues are part of each CDR3. Each record gives: J gene, D gene, clone size, V gene, CDR3 protein, CDR3 DNA. A D gene is named only where the DNA matches it firmly. Not every row has a clone size; where given, it reads once, few, many or a size class.

J: TRBJ1-1; D: .; size: .; V: TRBV10-3; CDR3: CAISEGAADTEAFF; DNA: TGTGCCATCAGTGAGGGGGCCGCGGACACTGAAGCTTTCTTT
J: TRBJ1-6; D: TRBD1; size: .; V: TRBV6-1; CDR3: CASSEIGQENSPLHF; DNA: TGTGCCAGCAGTGAAATCGGACAGGAGAATTCACCCCTCCACTTT
J: TRBJ2-7; D: TRBD2; size: .; V: TRBV7-6; CDR3: CASTRGASGTISYEQYF; DNA: TGTGCCAGCACCCGAGGGGCTAGCGGGACGATCTCCTACGAGCAGTACTTC
J: TRBJ1-5; D: .; size: .; V: TRBV6-5; CDR3: CASRSQGQNQPQHF; DNA: TGTGCCAGCAGGTCGCAGGGACAAAATCAGCCCCAGCATTTT
J: TRBJ2-7; D: .; size: few; V: TRBV15; CDR3: CATSRDLTASYEQYF; DNA: TGTGCCACCAGCAGAGATCTGACAGCAAGCTACGAGCAGTACTTC
J: TRBJ1-1; D: TRBD1; size: .; V: TRBV6-2/TRBV6-3; CDR3: CASSYSRQGGTEAFF; DNA: TGTGCCAGCAGTTACTCTCGACAGGGGGGGACTGAAGCTTTCTTT
J: TRBJ2-7; D: .; size: .; V: TRBV4-3; CDR3: CASSQLRGYEQYF; DNA: TGCGCCAGCAGCCAATTACGAGGATACGAGCAGTACTTC
J: TRBJ1-1; D: .; size: .; V: TRBV7-9; CDR3: CASRLTGSNTEAFF; DNA: TGTGCCAGCAGGCTTACCGGGAGTAACACTGAAGCTTTCTTT
J: TRBJ2-5; D: TRBD1; size: .; V: TRBV7-7; CDR3: CASSLRRGQGETQYF; DNA: TGTGCTAGCAGCCTCCGACGGGGACAGGGAGAGACCCAGTACTTC
J: TRBJ1-1; D: .; size: .; V: TRBV24-1; CDR3: CATSGSRGSHNTEAFF; DNA: TGTGCCACCAGTGGAAGTCGGGGGTCACATAACACTGAAGCTTTCTTT
J: TRBJ2-3; D: TRBD2; size: .; V: TRBV29-1; CDR3: CSVERTSLSTDTQYF; DNA: TGCAGCGTTGAAAGGACTAGCCTTAGCACAGATACGCAGTATTTT
J: TRBJ2-1; D: TRBD2; size: few; V: TRBV29-1; CDR3: CSVPWTSGGAWSYNEQFF; DNA: TGCAGCGTTCCGTGGACTAGCGGGGGGGCTTGGTCCTACAATGAGCAGTTCTTC
J: TRBJ1-3; D: TRBD1; size: .; V: TRBV18; CDR3: CASSSSYEGTGPSGNTIYF; DNA: TGTGCCAGCTCATCGTCGTATGAAGGGACAGGCCCCTCTGGAAACACCATATATTTT
J: TRBJ2-1; D: TRBD2; size: few; V: TRBV18; CDR3: CASTPAGLAGDNEQFF; DNA: TGTGCCAGCACCCCGGCCGGACTAGCGGGGGACAATGAGCAGTTCTTC
J: TRBJ2-1; D: TRBD2; size: .; V: TRBV7-2; CDR3: CASSSPAGGPYNEQFF; DNA: TGTGCCAGCAGCTCCCCCGCGGGGGGGCCTTACAATGAGCAGTTCTTC
J: TRBJ1-2; D: .; size: .; V: TRBV5-6; CDR3: CASSPQGIYGYTF; DNA: TGTGCCAGCAGCCCCCAGGGGATCTATGGCTACACCTTC
J: TRBJ1-1; D: TRBD1; size: few; V: TRBV6-5; CDR3: CASRSTGRDTEAFF; DNA: TGTGCCAGCAGGTCGACAGGGAGAGACACTGAAGCTTTCTTT
J: TRBJ2-5; D: TRBD1; size: .; V: TRBV7-2; CDR3: CASSLPGQKPLETQYF; DNA: TGTGCCAGCAGCTTACCGGGACAGAAGCCCTTGGAGACCCAGTACTTC
J: TRBJ1-2; D: .; size: .; V: TRBV24-1; CDR3: CAILDPEGGYTF; DNA: TGTGCCATTCTAGACCCAGAAGGTGGCTACACCTTC
J: TRBJ1-6; D: .; size: few; V: TRBV19; CDR3: CASSIGGPQDSPLHF; DNA: TGTGCCAGTAGTATCGGTGGGCCGCAGGATTCACCCCTCCACTTT
J: TRBJ1-1; D: .; size: .; V: TRBV6-1; CDR3: CASSDPLSWNTEAFF; DNA: TGTGCCAGCAGTGACCCTTTGAGCTGGAACACTGAAGCTTTCTTT
J: TRBJ1-1; D: .; size: once; V: TRBV19; CDR3: CASSIMAGETEAFF; DNA: TGTGCCAGTAGTATTATGGCAGGCGAAACTGAAGCTTTCTTT
J: TRBJ2-7; D: .; size: few; V: TRBV19; CDR3: CASSKRHFLSSYEQYF; DNA: TGTGCCAGTAGTAAAAGACATTTTCTGAGCTCCTACGAGCAGTACTTC
J: TRBJ1-2; D: .; size: .; V: TRBV9; CDR3: CASSVARERDYGYTF; DNA: TGTGCCAGCAGCGTAGCGAGGGAACGAGACTATGGCTACACCTTC
J: TRBJ1-1; D: .; size: .; V: TRBV29-1; CDR3: CSVVYRNTEAFF; DNA: TGCAGCGTGGTGTACAGGAACACTGAAGCTTTCTTT
J: TRBJ1-4; D: .; size: .; V: TRBV13; CDR3: CASRRVNEKLFF; DNA: TGTGCCAGCAGACGGGTTAATGAAAAACTGTTTTTT
J: TRBJ1-2; D: TRBD1; size: .; V: TRBV5-1; CDR3: CASSNSGTGVYGYTF; DNA: TGCGCCAGCAGCAACTCGGGGACAGGGGTCTATGGCTACACCTTC
J: TRBJ1-5; D: TRBD1; size: .; V: TRBV6-2/TRBV6-3; CDR3: CASSYVLDRGGNQPQHF; DNA: TGTGCCAGCAGTTACGTGCTTGACAGGGGGGGCAATCAGCCCCAGCATTTT
J: TRBJ2-2; D: TRBD1; size: .; V: TRBV24-1; CDR3: CATRGQGPDEGTGELFF; DNA: TGTGCCACCAGGGGACAGGGGCCAGATGAAGGGACCGGGGAGCTGTTTTTT
J: TRBJ2-3; D: TRBD2; size: .; V: TRBV7-3; CDR3: CASSVTSGSDTQYF; DNA: TGTGCCAGCAGCGTCACTAGCGGGTCAGATACGCAGTATTTT
J: TRBJ2-7; D: .; size: .; V: TRBV10-3; CDR3: CAISPGSYEQYF; DNA: TGTGCCATCAGTCCCGGGTCCTACGAGCAGTACTTC
J: TRBJ2-5; D: TRBD2; size: .; V: TRBV7-9; CDR3: CASSLGRGGTQYF; DNA: TGTGCCAGCAGCCTCGGGAGGGGGGGGACCCAGTACTTC